This T cell receptor beta chain was sequenced for a study of T cells in Graves' hyperthyroidism and ophthalmopathy. Stability of Graves' hyperthyroidism was defined as absent ophthalmopathy progression within 18 months. Patients between 18 and 65 years old had hyperthyroidism, newly diagnosed and lasting under 2 months. The PBMCs were taken from roughly 9.3 ml of fresh peripheral blood. This clonotype showed up many times. The antigen is not known. General study points: Most clonotypes expanded in the thyroid (above 0.001) were also present in blood.

Amplified TCR beta CDR3 regions came from RNA transcripts. Researchers ran a first-round RT-PCR on the TCR CDR3 using the HTBI primer set. TCRdb itself ran the multiplex PCR reads through MiXCR, one entry per CDR3 protein. The sample lists hundreds of thousands of distinct CDR3 sequences; 11% to 15% were seen once. This TCR was recovered from a woman aged 18-29 years with Graves' hyperthyroidism. The sample comprised blood.

DNA for the CDR3: TGTGCCAGCAGCTTAATCGGTATAAAGAATTCACCCCTCCACTTT. Amino acid sequence: CASSLIGIKNSPLHF. The V and J genes are TRBV11-2 and TRBJ1-6; no reliable D call. Germline CDR1 and CDR2: SGHAT and FQNNGV. V shed 2 bases and J shed 7 bases, with 12 bases lying between them. CDR3 size: 15 residues. Looking up the rest from reference TRBV11-2 and TRBJ1-6 gives the full variable domain: EAGVAQSPRYKIIEKRQSVAFWCNPISGHATLYWYQQILGQGPKLLIQFQNNGVVDDSQLPKDRFSAERLKGVDSTLKIQPAKLEDSAVYLCASSLIGIKNSPLHFGNGTRLTVT.